This T cell receptor (beta chain) appears in the sequencing data of a study of patients and donors after allogeneic stem cell transplantation. TCRdb re-called the RT-PCR reads with MiXCR, one entry per CDR3 protein. The sample lists 920,000 or so distinct CDR3 sequences, more than 15% occurring once. Trimming took 2 bases from V and 0 from J, leaving 9 bases between them. The CDR3 is 15 amino acids. Germline V gene sequence: CDR1 SEHNR, CDR2 FQNEAQ (reference sequence). The clonotype comes from a human donor who was either an allogeneic HSCT recipient or a stem cell or donor lymphocyte infusion donor (not recorded which). It is not recorded whose cells these are; they may come from a transplant donor. This sequence joins TRBV7-9 and TRBJ2-3, with unresolved D. The specimen sequenced was blood, either unsorted or a sorted T cell fraction (not recorded which). The CDR3 loop is CASSLFLTSTDTQYF. CDR3 nucleotide sequence: TGTGCCAGCAGCTTATTCCTAACTAGCACAGATACGCAGTATTTT.